The 20 T cell receptor beta chains presented below share a single source sample, sequenced in a study of PD-L1 blockade in urothelial cancer. The method was immunoSEQ multiplex PCR; TCRdb's version includes in-frame clones alone and lacks a portion of them. The table records 70,000 or so clones, around 84% of them present only once. The specimen was PBMCs, collected around atezolizumab (anti-PD-L1) treatment. The source is a man aged 70-80 years with urothelial cancer.

This sequence joins TRBV29-1 and TRBJ1-2, with TRBD1 as a possible D gene (5 bases). The V gene lost 4 bases and the J gene lost 5 bases, with 14 bases spanning the gap. This CDR3 contains 13 residues. In germline, CDR1 is SQVTM, CDR2 ANQGSEA. CDR3 nucleotide sequence: TGCAGCGTTGCAGAGTGGGCAGGGTATGGCTACACCTTC. Its translation: CSVAEWAGYGYTF. The full variable domain, in which reference TRBV29-1 and TRBJ1-2 provide the parts outside the CDR3, is SAVISQKPSRDICQRGTSLTIQCQVDSQVTMMFWYRQQPGQSLTLIATANQGSEATYESGFVIDKFPISRPNLTFSTLTVSNMSPEDSSIYLCSVAEWAGYGYTFGSGTRLTVV.

This chain connects TRBV30 to TRBJ2-5; TRBD1 agrees at 9 bases. This CDR3 has 13 residues. V dropped 3 bases and J dropped 4; count of bases not matched to a gene: 3. Germline lookup yields CDR1 GTSNPN and CDR2 SVGIG (reference sequence). Here the CDR3 DNA reads TGTGCCTGGAGCCCGGGACAGGGAGAGACCCAGTACTTC. Encoded protein: CAWSPGQGETQYF.

This clone was found once. Germline is not matched at one junction end, which may reflect a read error. The rearrangement uses TRBV27 and TRBJ2-2, with no clear D. Germline assignment: CDR1 MNHEY and CDR2 SMNVEV (reference sequence). CDR3 length equals 16 residues. The chain's CDR3 is CASRLLPGLNTGELFF. CDR3 DNA sequence: TGTGCCAGCCGTTTGCTACCCGGGTTGAACACCGGGGAGCTGTTTTTT.

The chain combines TRBV11-2 with TRBJ2-3; 10 bases agree with TRBD2. The germline V gene encodes CDR1 SGHAT and CDR2 FQNNGV. Germline trimming cut 3 bases from V and 3 bases from J; bases unmatched to any gene: 6. The CDR3 sequence is 16 residues long. Here the CDR3 reads CASSFYLAGVTDTQYF. Here the CDR3 DNA reads TGTGCCAGCAGCTTCTACCTAGCGGGAGTAACAGATACGCAGTATTTT.

The chain employs TRBV15 and TRBJ1-2; D uncertain. CDR1 LNHNV and CDR2 YYDKDF come from the germline V gene (reference sequence). With 1 base removed from V and 4 bases from J, the gap between germline ends came to 13 bases. The CDR3 extends over 15 amino acids. CDR3 residues: CATSRGGGTPYGYTF. The CDR3 nucleotides are TGTGCCACCAGCAGAGGTGGCGGAACCCCCTATGGCTACACCTTC.

Here the CDR3 DNA reads TGTGCCAGTAGTCCTCACAGGGGGCGTCTCGACGAGCAGTACTTC. Its protein product is CASSPHRGRLDEQYF. The V and J genes are TRBV19 and TRBJ2-7; TRBD1 aligns across 9 bases. This CDR3 is built from 15 residues. V shed 5 bases, J shed 5 bases, and the junction held 10 bases outside the gene matches. Germline V gene sequence: CDR1 LNHDA, CDR2 SQIVND (reference sequence).

The V call is TRBV2, the J call TRBJ2-5; D is undetermined. The germline CDR1 and CDR2 sequences are SNHLY and FYNNEI. V lost 11 bases, J lost 3 bases, and 7 bases lay in between. This CDR3 has 10 residues. The CDR3 sequence is CAGAEETQYF. The DNA of the CDR3 is TGTGCCGGAGCAGAAGAGACCCAGTACTTC.

The V gene is TRBV21-1, the J gene TRBJ2-7; TRBD2, the table's D call, lacks a check against the DNA. TRBV21-1 is a documented pseudogene. The CDR3 loop spans 16 amino acids. CDR3 nucleotides: TGTGCCAGCAGCAAAGCGGCGAGGGAGCCGAGCTACGAGCAGTACTTC. Translation: CASSKAAREPSYEQYF.

This chain uses TRBV21-1 with TRBJ2-5; TRBD1 reflects the table's D call only, with no check against the DNA. TRBV21-1 is flagged as a pseudogene. The CDR3 loop spans 15 amino acids. This chain's CDR3 is CASRAPTCVQETQYF. Written as DNA, the CDR3 is TGTGCCAGCAGGGCCCCGACATGTGTGCAAGAGACCCAGTACTTC.

This chain connects TRBV19 to TRBJ2-5; 7 nucleotides match TRBD1. Germline V lookup: CDR1 LNHDA, CDR2 SQIVND (reference sequence). The CDR3 is made up of 12 amino acids. J gave up 5 bases and V 5 bases, and 2 bases lay outside the gene matches. This CDR3 reads CASSPRGETQYF. In DNA form, the CDR3 reads TGTGCCAGTAGTCCCAGGGGGGAGACCCAGTACTTC.

The V and J genes are TRBV9 and TRBJ2-1; 10 positions agree with TRBD2. Germline lookup yields CDR1 SGDLS and CDR2 YYNGEE. This CDR3 spans 14 amino acids. V dropped 2 bases and J dropped 7; count of bases not matched to a gene: 3. Written as DNA, the CDR3 is TGTGCCAGCAGCGTTAGCGGGAGGACGAATGAGCAGTTCTTC. Protein sequence: CASSVSGRTNEQFF.

The chain combines TRBV30 with TRBJ2-1; 11 nucleotides agree with TRBD2. V lost 1 base, J lost 4 bases, and 3 bases stayed unmatched. The CDR3 contains 15 residues. The germline CDR1 and CDR2 sequences are GTSNPN and SVGIG (reference sequence). CDR3 sequence reads: CAWSAGTSGYNEQFF. In DNA form, the CDR3 reads TGTGCCTGGAGTGCCGGGACTAGCGGTTACAATGAGCAGTTCTTC.

The chain recombines TRBV5-1 with TRBJ2-7; possible D gene TRBD1, 5 bases. The V end lost 3 bases, the J end lost 3 bases, and 10 bases lay between the germline ends. The CDR3 spans 13 residues. Looked up from germline, CDR1 is SGHRS and CDR2 is YFSETQ. CDR3 DNA: TGCGCCAGCAGCTACAGGCCCGACTACGAGCAGTACTTC. Its translation is CASSYRPDYEQYF. Full variable domain (outside the CDR3, taken from reference TRBV5-1 and TRBJ2-7): KAGVTQTPRYLIKTRGQQVTLSCSPISGHRSVSWYQQTPGQGLQFLFEYFSETQRNKGNFPGRFSGRQFSNSRSEMNVSTLELGDSALYLCASSYRPDYEQYFGPGTRLTVT.

This rearrangement joins TRBV5-1 to TRBJ2-5, with 8 bases fitting TRBD1. The CDR3 has 15 residues. V lost 0 bases and J lost 7; bases outside the gene matches: 8. Looked up from germline, CDR1 is SGHRS and CDR2 is YFSETQ. The CDR3 coding sequence is TGCGCCAGCAGCTTGGAGCAGGGGGCTGGGCGGACCCAGTACTTC. Residues: CASSLEQGAGRTQYF. Drawing the rest from reference TRBV5-1 and TRBJ2-5, the complete variable domain is KAGVTQTPRYLIKTRGQQVTLSCSPISGHRSVSWYQQTPGQGLQFLFEYFSETQRNKGNFPGRFSGRQFSNSRSEMNVSTLELGDSALYLCASSLEQGAGRTQYFGPGTRLLVL.

This chain joins TRBV28 and TRBJ1-4; TRBD1 agrees at 7 bases. The V and J ends lost 5 bases and 10 bases, in that order; junction bases with no gene match: 13. From germline, CDR1 is MDHEN and CDR2 SYDVKM. CDR3 size: 15 residues. CDR3 protein: CASSPYRDSGVKLFF. CDR3 bases: TGTGCCAGCAGTCCGTACCGGGACAGCGGAGTAAAACTGTTTTTT.

The table lists this clone with a count of one. V gene TRBV29-1 combines with J gene TRBJ2-7; TRBD2 might be the D (6 bases). Germline CDR1 SQVTM, CDR2 ANQGSEA. CDR3 length: 13 amino acids. V dropped 4 bases and J dropped 3 bases, with 13 bases sitting between them. CDR3 loop: CSVVAGPFYEQYF. Written as DNA, the CDR3 is TGCAGCGTTGTGGCGGGACCCTTCTACGAGCAGTACTTC.

The J gene is TRBJ1-2, the V gene TRBV28, with 9 bases that match TRBD1. Germline CDR1 and CDR2: MDHEN and SYDVKM. With V trimmed by 5 bases and J by 2 bases, 6 bases remained unmatched. The CDR3 extends over 15 amino acids. The CDR3 DNA reads TGTGCCAGCAGTCTAGGGACAGGGCTCAACTATGGCTACACCTTC. Residues: CASSLGTGLNYGYTF.

The chain recombines TRBV18 with TRBJ2-7; 7 nucleotides align to TRBD2. There are 14 residues in the CDR3. The ends lost 2 bases at V and 6 bases at J; junction bases unmatched: 7. Germline loops: CDR1 KGHSH, CDR2 LQKENI. CDR3 nucleotide sequence: TGTGCCAGCTCACCAGGTAGCGGGCTTGGCGAGCAGTACTTC. Translating it yields CASSPGSGLGEQYF.

V is TRBV6-6 and J is TRBJ2-7; D is uncertain. CDR1 is MNHNY and CDR2 is SVGAGI in the germline V gene (reference sequence). The V end lost 5 bases, the J end lost 2 bases, and 7 bases lay between the germline ends. The CDR3 consists of 12 residues. This CDR3 is CASSPSTYEQYF. In nucleotides, the CDR3 is TGTGCCAGCAGTCCATCAACCTACGAGCAGTACTTC.

This clone appeared a few times. V and J are TRBV29-1 and TRBJ2-7; D may be TRBD1 (6 bases). Germline V gives CDR1 SQVTM, CDR2 ANQGSEA. The length of the CDR3 is 13 residues. V was shortened by 6 bases and J by 4 bases, with 16 bases between the two germline ends. For the CDR3, the DNA is TGCAGCGTCCTGACAGGCCCAAGATACGAGCAGTACTTC. Residues: CSVLTGPRYEQYF.